The subject of this entry is one TCR beta chain. This CDR3 region has 13 residues. CDR1 SEHNR and CDR2 FQNEAQ come from the germline V gene (reference sequence). This sample is part of a study of monozygotic twins with inflammatory bowel disease. From its re-call of the 5' RACE reads, TCRdb lists each CDR3 protein once, without DNA. This table lists roughly 100,000 distinct CDR3 sequences. The rearrangement joins TRBV7-9 to TRBJ2-7; TCRdb designates TRBD1, a call that cannot be tested without DNA. The sample was blood. The source of this sequence is a human donor with ulcerative colitis or Crohn's disease, or a healthy co-twin of an affected twin (not recorded which). CDR3 amino acids: CASSLDRGGEQYF.